These 17 T cell receptor beta chains originate from one sample sequenced in a study of blood T cell repertoires in COVID-19. Sequenced by immunoSEQ multiplex PCR; TCRdb stores in-frame clones only, minus some. The data contain about 280,000 clones, 90% of them seen just once; the ten biggest clones take up around 1.7%. The sequenced sample consisted of PBMCs or T cells enriched from blood (not recorded which). The receptors originated from a woman aged 18-35 years with acute COVID-19.

The gene calls are TRBV28 and TRBJ2-3; D gene uncertain. Germline assignment: CDR1 MDHEN and CDR2 SYDVKM. The length of the CDR3 is 12 residues. V was trimmed by 6 bases and J by 3 bases, leaving 7 bases between them. The CDR3 here is CASRAETDTQYF. The CDR3 nucleotides are TGTGCCAGCAGGGCAGAAACAGATACGCAGTATTTT.

This clone occurred a few times. The chain links TRBV11-2 to TRBJ2-3; 7 bases map to TRBD1. This CDR3 has 15 residues. CDR1 is SGHAT and CDR2 is FQNNGV in the germline V gene. Trimming took 1 base from V and 2 from J; bases not matched to a gene: 3. CDR3 amino acids: CASSLGQGDTDTQYF. CDR3 nucleotide sequence: TGTGCCAGCAGCTTAGGACAGGGAGACACAGATACGCAGTATTTT.

The rearrangement links TRBV6-4 to TRBJ2-1; 10 nucleotides line up with TRBD2. Trimming cost V 2 bases and J 8 bases; bases outside gene matches: 12. This CDR3 region has 17 residues. Per the germline V gene, CDR1 is MRHNA and CDR2 is SNTAGT. The CDR3 nucleotides read TGTGCCAGCAGTGACACTTTTACTAGCGGGATGGGGGATGAGCAGTTCTTC. Translated: CASSDTFTSGMGDEQFF.

This rearrangement joins TRBV10-3 to TRBJ1-1; 10 nucleotides agree with TRBD1. V lost 6 bases to trimming and J lost 4 bases; unmatched junction nucleotides: 2. This CDR3 has 13 amino acids. The germline V gene encodes CDR1 ENHRY and CDR2 SYGVKD. As DNA, the CDR3 is TGTGCCATCAGACGACAGGGGGCCACTGAAGCTTTCTTT. Residues: CAIRRQGATEAFF.

This clone was recorded a few times. The chain employs TRBV28 and TRBJ1-1; 10 bases are shared with TRBD1. Germline CDR1 MDHEN, CDR2 SYDVKM. The CDR3 is 16 amino acids. Germline trimming cut 2 bases from V and 0 bases from J; bases unmatched to any gene: 3. The CDR3, as DNA: TGTGCCAGCAGTTTAGTGGGACAGGGGTTGAACACTGAAGCTTTCTTT. Translation: CASSLVGQGLNTEAFF.

The CDR3 DNA sequence: TGTGCCAGCAGTTTAGTTGGAGGCACCGGGGAGCTGTTTTTT. It is translated as CASSLVGGTGELFF. V and J are TRBV28 and TRBJ2-2; possibly TRBD2 for D (5 bases). V lost 2 bases, J lost 4 bases, and 8 bases lay in between. This CDR3 is built from 14 residues. CDR1 and CDR2 (germline): MDHEN, SYDVKM.

This chain connects TRBV30 to TRBJ2-1; 11 bases are shared with TRBD2. Germline V CDR1 and CDR2: GTSNPN, SVGIG (reference sequence). This CDR3 comprises 14 residues. Trimming cost V 2 bases and J 12 bases; bases outside gene matches: 9. The CDR3 DNA reads TGTGCCTGGAGTCCAATAGCGGGAGGGGTAGGGCAGTTCTTC. This gives the protein CAWSPIAGGVGQFF.

This chain links TRBV29-1 with TRBJ2-1, with TRBD1 matching 8 bases. In germline, CDR1 is SQVTM, CDR2 ANQGSEA. The CDR3 contains 12 residues. V shed 6 bases, J shed 8 bases, and the junction held 6 bases outside the gene matches. CDR3 protein: CSVRQGIDEQFF. In nucleotides, the CDR3 is TGCAGCGTCAGACAGGGGATCGATGAGCAGTTCTTC.

This clone was recorded once. J is TRBJ1-4 and V is TRBV18; 7 nucleotides agree with TRBD1. The V and J ends lost 3 bases and 8 bases, in that order; junction bases with no gene match: 6. The CDR3 has 14 amino acids. CDR1 KGHSH and CDR2 LQKENI come from the germline V gene. DNA for the CDR3: TGTGCCAGCTCACCCACAGGGGTAGGGGAAAAACTGTTTTTT. Translated: CASSPTGVGEKLFF.

The chain employs TRBV10-3 and TRBJ2-1; maybe TRBD2 (6 bases). V lost 8 bases, J lost 8 bases, and 22 bases lay in between. The CDR3 spans 15 residues. Germline CDR1 ENHRY, CDR2 SYGVKD. CDR3 in amino acids: CAIRSIADPRDEQFF. CDR3 nucleotide sequence: TGTGCCATCCGCTCAATAGCGGACCCTAGGGATGAGCAGTTCTTC.

This clone was seen a single time. The chain couples TRBV28 to TRBJ1-4, with D uncertain. The germline V gene encodes CDR1 MDHEN and CDR2 SYDVKM. The CDR3 has 15 residues. Between the trimmed V and J ends, which lost 6 bases and 7 bases, there was a span of 18 bases. The CDR3 sequence is CASSPSFGEGEKLFF. CDR3 DNA: TGTGCCAGCAGCCCCTCCTTCGGGGAAGGTGAAAAACTGTTTTTT.

The chain combines TRBV15 with TRBJ2-7; 9 bases match TRBD1. Trimming took 1 base from V and 5 from J; bases not matched to a gene: 6. Germline V gene lookup returns CDR1 LNHNV and CDR2 YYDKDF (reference sequence). The CDR3 is 15 amino acids. The CDR3 nucleotides are TGTGCCACCAGCAGAGCCCCACAGGGGGCGGACGAGCAGTACTTC. This codes for CATSRAPQGADEQYF.

The V call is TRBV19, the J call TRBJ2-7; a possible D gene is TRBD1 (5 bases). This CDR3 contains 14 residues. Germline V lookup: CDR1 LNHDA, CDR2 SQIVND (reference sequence). Trimming shortened V by 3 bases and J by 2 bases, and 11 bases separated the two germline ends. Written as DNA, the CDR3 is TGTGCCAGTAGTATCAGGGCAGAAACCTACGAGCAGTACTTC. It specifies CASSIRAETYEQYF.

The rearrangement uses TRBV6-2 or TRBV6-3 and TRBJ2-1; TRBD2 matches at 13 bases. The CDR3 runs 18 residues. V trimming: 5 bases; J trimming: 0 bases; junction bases outside the gene matches: 7. Germline CDR1 MNHEY, CDR2 SVGEGT. The CDR3 protein is CASSRGLAGVPSYNEQFF. CDR3 sequence (DNA): TGTGCCAGCAGTCGCGGACTAGCGGGAGTCCCCTCCTACAATGAGCAGTTCTTC.

V is TRBV11-3 and J is TRBJ2-1; TRBD2 matches 14 bases. Germline V gene data show CDR1 as SGHNT and CDR2 as YENEEA. V was clipped by 5 bases and J by 10 bases; unmatched bases: 7. The CDR3 is made up of 15 amino acids. CDR3: CASSPGLAGVGEQFF. The CDR3 DNA reads TGTGCCAGCAGCCCGGGACTAGCGGGAGTAGGGGAGCAGTTCTTC.

The chain uses TRBV7-2 and TRBJ2-7; 11 bases line up with TRBD2. Germline CDR1 is SGHTA and CDR2 is FQGNSA. CDR3 size: 15 residues. V gave up 6 bases and J gave up 4 bases; unmatched junction bases: 8. Written as DNA, the CDR3 is TGTGCCAGCAGGATAGCGGGAGGGCCTTTATACGAGCAGTACTTC. Its protein product is CASRIAGGPLYEQYF.

The rearrangement joins TRBV7-3 to TRBJ2-1; 9 nucleotides agree with TRBD1. Looked up from germline, CDR1 is SGHTA and CDR2 is FQGTGA. After removal of 5 bases from V and 8 bases from J, the junction contained 10 bases not matched to a gene. The length of the CDR3 is 15 residues. CDR3 amino acids: CASSMAGTGTYEQFF. CDR3 coding DNA: TGTGCCAGCAGCATGGCCGGGACAGGGACGTATGAGCAGTTCTTC.